The present TCR beta chain was sequenced within a study of blood T cell repertoires in COVID-19. The repertoire was sequenced with immunoSEQ multiplex PCR; TCRdb's copy has only in-frame clones and lacks some. Counted here are 50,000 to 75,000 clones, 88% occurring once; the ten biggest clones make up 20% to 25%. The CDR3 consists of 15 residues. Germline CDR1 is SEHNR and CDR2 is FQNEAQ (reference sequence). Trimming removed 5 bases from V and 1 base from J; junction bases left unmatched: 5. The sequencing input was peripheral blood. This TCR was recovered from a woman aged 50 to 60 with active or convalescent COVID-19. V gene TRBV7-9 combines with J gene TRBJ2-7; 10 nucleotides agree with TRBD2. The CDR3 DNA is TGTGCCAGCAGCCCTAGCGGGAGTTATTCCTACGAGCAGTACTTC. Translation gives CASSPSGSYSYEQYF.